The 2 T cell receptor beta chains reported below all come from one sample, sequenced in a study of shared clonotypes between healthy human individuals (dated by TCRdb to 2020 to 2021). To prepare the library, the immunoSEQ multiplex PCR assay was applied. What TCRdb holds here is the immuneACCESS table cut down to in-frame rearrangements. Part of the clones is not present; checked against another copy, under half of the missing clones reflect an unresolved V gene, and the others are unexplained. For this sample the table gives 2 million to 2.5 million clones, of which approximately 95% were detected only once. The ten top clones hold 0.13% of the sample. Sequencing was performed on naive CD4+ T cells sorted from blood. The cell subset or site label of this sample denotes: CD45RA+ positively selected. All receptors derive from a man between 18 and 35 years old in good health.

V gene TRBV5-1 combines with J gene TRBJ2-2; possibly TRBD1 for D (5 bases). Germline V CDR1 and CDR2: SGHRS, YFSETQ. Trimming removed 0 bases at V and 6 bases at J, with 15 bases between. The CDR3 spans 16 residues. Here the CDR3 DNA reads TGCGCCAGCAGCTTGGAGCCAGGGTTGTACGCCGGGGAGCTGTTTTTT. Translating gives CASSLEPGLYAGELFF.

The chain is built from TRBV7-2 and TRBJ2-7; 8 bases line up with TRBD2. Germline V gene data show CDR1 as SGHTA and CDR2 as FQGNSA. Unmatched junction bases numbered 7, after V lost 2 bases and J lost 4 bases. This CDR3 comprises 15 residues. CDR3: CASSLSSGRGYEQYF. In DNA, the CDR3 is TGTGCCAGCAGCTTAAGCAGCGGGAGAGGTTACGAGCAGTACTTC.